The sequence of this T cell receptor (beta chain) was determined in a study of T cell responses to AZD1222 COVID-19 vaccine. Study findings and constraints: Nearly half of the spike-specific TCRs reportedly recognize variant regions that carry no mutations. Only after the peak T cell response were repertoires sampled.

The germline CDR1 and CDR2 sequences are SGDLS and YYNGEE. Trimming removed 0 bases from V and 1 base from J, with 10 bases in between. The CDR3 is 16 residues long. The analysis combined second doses at about 4 or about 12 weeks. About this clone: Its antigen is not identified.

Libraries were prepared by immunoSEQ multiplex PCR; TCRdb keeps only in-frame clonotypes and omits some of them. The sample records about 180,000 clones, 94% being singletons. Sequencing used peripheral blood, obtained 28 days after the second AZD1222 dose. This receptor was taken from an adult who received the AZD1222 COVID-19 vaccine. The V gene is TRBV9, the J gene TRBJ2-2; D possibly corresponds to TRBD1 (5 bases). The CDR3 coding sequence is TGTGCCAGCAGCGTAGGGGGCCGCGTGAACACCGGGGAGCTGTTTTTT. It codes for CASSVGGRVNTGELFF.